This T cell receptor (beta chain) was sequenced during a study of Graves' ophthalmopathy and Graves' hyperthyroidism. Researchers took RNA transcripts and amplified TCR beta CDR3 regions from them. Second-round multiplex PCR came after a first-round RT-PCR that employed HTBI primers. TCRdb re-called the multiplex PCR reads through MiXCR, storing one row per CDR3 protein. The data show 900,000 to 1,200,000 distinct CDR3 sequences, with less than 45% seen just once and roughly 10% held by the top ten. Clinical symptoms and serum thyroxine were used for diagnosis; TRAb, thyroid ultrasound and orbital computed tomography were also relied on. This clonotype occurred a few times. This CDR3 contains 16 residues. CDR1 and CDR2 (germline): SGHVS, FQNEAQ. V was pared by 0 bases and J by 0 bases, with 5 bases of the junction left unmatched.

Sequenced input: peripheral blood or thyroid tissue (not recorded which). The origin of this receptor is an adult man with Graves' hyperthyroidism. The rearrangement joins TRBV7-8 to TRBJ2-7; 7 nucleotides agree with TRBD2. The CDR3 coding sequence is TGTGCCAGCAGCTTAGCATCCGGGGGGAGCTCCTACGAGCAGTACTTC. Its translation is CASSLASGGSSYEQYF. The whole variable domain, remainder taken from reference TRBV7-8 and TRBJ2-7, is GAGVSQSPRYKVAKRGQDVALRCDPISGHVSLFWYQQALGQGPEFLTYFQNEAQLDKSGLPSDRFFAERPEGSVSTLKIQRTQQEDSAVYLCASSLASGGSSYEQYFGPGTRLTVT.